This T cell receptor (beta chain) was retrieved from a study of T cell changes during pregnancy in multiple sclerosis. Measured with immunoSEQ multiplex PCR; TCRdb has only the in-frame clones, and not every one. The sample lists 85,000 to 90,000 clones; 80% to 95% were seen once. Germline V gene sequence: CDR1 MGHRA, CDR2 YSYEKL. This CDR3 is 18 amino acids long. V shed 5 bases and J shed 0 bases, with 21 bases lying between them. Sequenced material: peripheral blood, taken in the first trimester of pregnancy. The chain links TRBV4-1 to TRBJ2-3, with D possibly matching TRBD1 (6 bases). This clonotype was sampled from a female donor in good health, enrolled as a control in a pregnancy study. The CDR3 sequence is CASSKSDAQGRSTDTQYF. The CDR3 nucleotides are TGCGCCAGCAGCAAGTCGGACGCACAGGGAAGGAGCACAGATACGCAGTATTTT.